A single sample gave rise to the 17 T cell receptor beta chains below, sequenced in a study of cytomegalovirus exposure and HLA in healthy donors. In the PCR, 60 Vbeta and 13 Jbeta primers were used. Measured with immunoSEQ multiplex PCR; TCRdb has only the in-frame clones, and not every one. This sample yields approximately 160,000 clones, of which around 80% are seen a single time; 1% belongs to the top ten. The sample was PBMCs. The receptors here all came from a woman in her fifties or sixties in good health and CMV-seropositive.

The chain combines TRBV15 with TRBJ2-1; 7 bases are shared with TRBD1. This CDR3 region has 15 residues. Germline V gives CDR1 LNHNV, CDR2 YYDKDF (reference sequence). Trimming took 3 bases from V and 5 from J; bases not matched to a gene: 7. CDR3 residues: CATSSYGDRDNEQFF. Here the CDR3 DNA reads TGTGCCACCAGCAGCTATGGGGACAGAGACAATGAGCAGTTCTTC.

This clone has a handful of counts. The rearrangement joins TRBV11-2 to TRBJ1-1; 12 nucleotides line up with TRBD1. CDR1 is SGHAT and CDR2 is FQNNGV in the germline V gene. The CDR3 is 15 amino acids. Germline trimming cut 4 bases from V and 6 bases from J; bases unmatched to any gene: 6. In nucleotides, the CDR3 is TGTGCCAGCAGCTCTTGGGACAGGGGGCGGGCTGAAGCTTTCTTT. Its protein product is CASSSWDRGRAEAFF.

This chain connects TRBV5-6 to TRBJ2-7, with no clear D. In germline, CDR1 is SGHDT, CDR2 YYEEEE. The CDR3 length is 12 residues. Trimming cost V 0 bases and J 6 bases, with 7 bases left between them. This CDR3 reads CASSLDRSEQYF. The CDR3 bases are TGTGCCAGCAGCTTGGATCGGTCCGAGCAGTACTTC.

The chain joins TRBV2 to TRBJ1-5; a possible D gene is TRBD1 (5 bases). Trimming stripped 8 bases from V and 7 bases from J, with 21 bases between. Per germline, CDR1 SNHLY and CDR2 FYNNEI. The CDR3 is made up of 15 amino acids. The CDR3 DNA sequence: TGTGCCAGCCAAACCGGGACTGCGGTTCGCCAGCCCCAGCATTTT. Its translation: CASQTGTAVRQPQHF.

The table lists this clone with a few counts. The chain has TRBV2 and TRBJ2-7; 8 nucleotides agree with TRBD2. This CDR3 contains 15 residues. V lost 4 bases, J lost 5 bases, and 10 bases stayed unmatched. The germline V gene encodes CDR1 SNHLY and CDR2 FYNNEI. This chain's CDR3 is CASSGRGAGPDEQYF. The CDR3 nucleotides are TGTGCCAGCAGTGGGCGGGGGGCAGGGCCCGACGAGCAGTACTTC.

This clone was picked up one time. V is TRBV7-2 and J is TRBJ1-1; D call uncertain. V lost 5 bases and J 6 bases, leaving 10 bases between the germline ends. The germline V gene has CDR1 SGHTA and CDR2 FQGNSA. The CDR3 has 12 residues. This CDR3 reads CASSIQRSEAFF. DNA of the CDR3: TGTGCCAGCAGCATACAGCGGTCTGAAGCTTTCTTT.

The CDR3 coding sequence is TGTGCCAGCAGTTTCTACCCGACTTCCAGCTCTGGGGCCAACGTCCTGACTTTC. It translates to CASSFYPTSSSGANVLTF. The V gene is TRBV28, the J gene TRBJ2-6; no clear D. CDR1 is MDHEN and CDR2 is SYDVKM in the germline V gene. Trimming took off 3 bases at V and 0 bases at J, with 15 bases between the two ends. This CDR3 is 18 amino acids long.

Concerning this clone: One end of the junction fails to match germline, which may point to a read error. Other DNA sequences from this sample encode an identical CDR3 as well. V is TRBV11-3 and J is TRBJ2-2, with TRBD2 as a possible D gene (5 bases). This CDR3 has 14 residues. Germline V gives CDR1 SGHNT, CDR2 YENEEA. DNA for the CDR3: TGTGCCAGTAGCTTTGGGAGGAACACCGGGGAGCTGTTTTTT. Translated: CASSFGRNTGELFF.

The rearrangement joins TRBV19 to TRBJ2-4; D may be TRBD1 (7 bases). The CDR3 is 16 amino acids. Trimming pared 8 bases from V and 0 bases from J, leaving 17 bases between. CDR1 and CDR2 (germline): LNHDA, SQIVND (reference sequence). CDR3 protein: CASGENRGLAKNIQYF. DNA for the CDR3: TGTGCCAGTGGGGAGAACAGGGGACTAGCCAAAAACATTCAGTACTTC. The full variable domain, in which reference TRBV19 and TRBJ2-4 provide the parts outside the CDR3, is DGGITQSPKYLFRKEGQNVTLSCEQNLNHDAMYWYRQDPGQGLRLIYYSQIVNDFQKGDIAEGYSVSREKKESFPLTVTSAQKNPTAFYLCASGENRGLAKNIQYFGAGTRLSVL.

The V call is TRBV18, the J call TRBJ2-5, with D perhaps matching TRBD1 (6 bases). V was clipped by 6 bases and J by 3 bases, with 23 bases between them. Germline V lookup: CDR1 KGHSH, CDR2 LQKENI. This CDR3 spans 17 amino acids. The CDR3 DNA reads as TGTGCCAGCTCCCCCAGAATGGGGGCAGGAGTGGAAGAGACCCAGTACTTC. It specifies CASSPRMGAGVEETQYF.

This chain links TRBV25-1 with TRBJ2-1, with 10 bases that match TRBD2. The ends lost 0 bases at V and 9 bases at J; junction bases unmatched: 11. The germline gives CDR1 MGHDK, CDR2 SYGVNS. The CDR3 contains 17 residues. The CDR3 sequence is CASSEYKSSGGLGEQFF. CDR3 nucleotide sequence: TGTGCCAGCAGTGAATATAAGTCTAGCGGGGGCCTGGGTGAGCAGTTCTTC.

This sequence joins TRBV11-2 and TRBJ2-7; 8 bases fit TRBD1. CDR1 is SGHAT and CDR2 is FQNNGV in the germline V gene. This CDR3 spans 14 amino acids. The V and J ends lost 1 base and 3 bases, in that order; junction bases with no gene match: 2. CDR3 nucleotide sequence: TGTGCCAGCAGCTTAGGAACAGGGGGCTACGAGCAGTACTTC. Amino acid sequence: CASSLGTGGYEQYF.

The rearrangement joins TRBV19 to TRBJ1-1; D unclear. This CDR3 has 13 residues. Looked up from germline, CDR1 is LNHDA and CDR2 is SQIVND (reference sequence). V lost 4 bases and J lost 1, with 7 bases in between. CDR3 amino acids: CASSTPGNTEAFF. DNA of the CDR3: TGTGCCAGTAGTACCCCCGGGAACACTGAAGCTTTCTTT.

This chain connects TRBV5-6 to TRBJ1-2, with TRBD1 identical over 9 bases. V trimming: 4 bases; J trimming: 7 bases; junction bases outside the gene matches: 5. Germline V CDR1 and CDR2: SGHDT, YYEEEE. CDR3 length: 13 amino acids. The CDR3 sequence: CASSHGTGSGYTF. CDR3 nucleotides: TGTGCCAGCAGCCACGGGACAGGGTCTGGCTACACCTTC.

The chain links TRBV2 to TRBJ2-1; possibly TRBD2 for D (6 bases). The CDR3 totals 14 residues. Germline CDR1 and CDR2: SNHLY and FYNNEI. V lost 11 bases, J lost 5 bases, and 19 bases lay in between. The CDR3 region is CADSDQVADNEQFF. The CDR3 DNA sequence: TGTGCCGACTCAGACCAGGTAGCGGACAATGAGCAGTTCTTC.

This chain connects TRBV7-3 to TRBJ2-1; TRBD2 matches 8 bases. J lost 4 bases, V lost 3 bases, and 5 bases had no gene match. The germline V gene encodes CDR1 SGHTA and CDR2 FQGTGA. There are 15 residues in the CDR3. This CDR3 is CASSFRGGSYNEQFF. The CDR3 DNA reads TGTGCCAGCAGCTTTCGGGGGGGCTCATACAATGAGCAGTTCTTC.

Comment on this clone: Sequence at one end of the junction differs from germline and may be a read error. This chain links TRBV7-9 with TRBJ2-7; 15 nucleotides match TRBD2. Germline loops: CDR1 SEHNR, CDR2 FQNEAQ (reference sequence). The CDR3 has 17 amino acids. The CDR3 bases are TGTTCCAGCAGCTCCGGGACTAGCGGGGGGCGGGTCTACGAGCAGTACTTC. It yields the protein CSSSSGTSGGRVYEQYF.